Below, 29 T cell receptor beta chains from the same sample are listed, as sequenced in a study of shared clonotypes between healthy human individuals. Sequencing used immunoSEQ multiplex PCR; TCRdb keeps in-frame clones, though not all of them. The sample has roughly 400,000 clones; around 96% are singletons. What was sequenced was memory CD8+ T cells sorted from blood. Stated subset: CD45RO+ cells pooled with CCR7-negative TemRA cells. These receptors originate from a young man in good health.

This chain joins TRBV28 and TRBJ2-1; D is unresolved. Germline V gene sequence: CDR1 MDHEN, CDR2 SYDVKM. This CDR3 spans 14 amino acids. V gave up 5 bases and J gave up 5 bases, with 13 bases separating them. CDR3 sequence: CASSAQRQDNEQFF. Written as DNA, the CDR3 is TGTGCCAGCAGTGCCCAACGCCAAGACAATGAGCAGTTCTTC.

This chain links TRBV25-1 with TRBJ1-2; 9 bases are shared with TRBD1. The CDR3 length is 17 residues. Germline-derived CDR1 and CDR2 are MGHDK and SYGVNS. V gave up 6 bases and J gave up 6 bases; unmatched junction bases: 17. In DNA, the CDR3 is TGTGCCAGCAGCCGACTTGGTCCGACAGGGGGTTCGGATGGCTACACCTTC. Translating it yields CASSRLGPTGGSDGYTF.

This chain links TRBV29-1 with TRBJ2-7, with a weak D call TRBD2 (6 bases). The CDR3 has 14 amino acids. Per germline, CDR1 SQVTM and CDR2 ANQGSEA. V lost 4 bases to trimming and J lost 7 bases, with 20 bases between them. The CDR3 protein is CSVGGVMAPGEQYF. CDR3 coding DNA: TGCAGCGTTGGGGGGGTTATGGCCCCGGGGGAGCAGTACTTC.

The chain links TRBV6-5 to TRBJ1-3, with D hard to call. The CDR3 contains 13 residues. The V and J ends lost 0 bases and 5 bases respectively, with 5 bases between them. The germline CDR1 and CDR2 sequences are MNHEY and SVGAGI. CDR3 sequence (DNA): TGTGCCAGCAGTTACTCGAGCAGAAACACCATATATTTT. It yields the protein CASSYSSRNTIYF.

This chain connects TRBV25-1 to TRBJ2-7, with no clear D. The length of the CDR3 is 14 residues. Germline V lookup: CDR1 MGHDK, CDR2 SYGVNS. The V end was cut by 1 base, the J end by 4 bases, with 11 bases between. The CDR3 DNA sequence: TGTGCCAGCAGTGAATTGTTAGATGGATACGAGCAGTACTTC. Protein: CASSELLDGYEQYF.

V and J are TRBV29-1 and TRBJ1-5; D may be TRBD1 (6 bases). The CDR3 is 13 residues long. From germline, CDR1 is SQVTM and CDR2 ANQGSEA. V dropped 6 bases and J dropped 2 bases, with 11 bases sitting between them. The CDR3 region is CSVLAGGNQPQHF. The DNA for the CDR3 is TGCAGCGTCCTCGCAGGGGGCAATCAGCCCCAGCATTTT.

The gene calls are TRBV9 and TRBJ1-2; 8 nucleotides match TRBD1. V dropped 0 bases and J dropped 7; count of bases not matched to a gene: 8. Germline CDR1 is SGDLS and CDR2 is YYNGEE. The CDR3 runs to 15 residues. The CDR3: CASSVAGQGPGGYTF. In DNA form, the CDR3 reads TGTGCCAGCAGCGTAGCAGGACAGGGACCTGGTGGCTACACCTTC.

The chain combines TRBV10-1 with TRBJ2-7; perhaps TRBD2 as D (6 bases). V was cut by 6 bases and J by 1 base, with 13 bases left in between. This CDR3 comprises 14 residues. Germline V CDR1 and CDR2: WNHNN, SYGVQD (reference sequence). CDR3 residues: CASSPSGVSYEQYF. Here the CDR3 DNA reads TGCGCCAGCAGCCCCTCGGGGGTGTCCTACGAGCAGTACTTC.

The genes are TRBV5-1 and TRBJ2-3, with a weak D call TRBD2 (6 bases). The germline V gene has CDR1 SGHRS and CDR2 YFSETQ. The length of the CDR3 is 13 residues. The V gene lost 0 bases and the J gene lost 11 bases, with 13 bases spanning the gap. The chain's CDR3 is CASSLGTGRVQYF. The CDR3 DNA follows: TGCGCCAGCAGCTTGGGTACCGGGAGAGTGCAGTATTTT.

The chain recombines TRBV6-1 with TRBJ2-7, with TRBD2 matching 14 bases. Looked up from germline, CDR1 is MNHNS and CDR2 is SASEGT. V shed 7 bases and J 6 bases; nucleotides not matched to a gene: 5. The CDR3 extends over 14 amino acids. CDR3 sequence (DNA): TGTGCCAGCATAAGAGGACTAGCGGGAGGCGAGCAGTACTTC. Its translation: CASIRGLAGGEQYF.

The J gene is TRBJ2-7, the V gene TRBV7-6; tentative D call: TRBD2 (5 bases). Germline values: CDR1 SGHVS, CDR2 FNYEAQ. V lost 3 bases and J lost 5, with 11 bases in between. CDR3 size: 13 residues. CDR3 residues: CASSFRGPDEQYF. The CDR3 DNA reads as TGTGCCAGCAGCTTTCGCGGGCCAGACGAGCAGTACTTC. The whole variable domain, remainder taken from reference TRBV7-6 and TRBJ2-7, is GAGVSQSPRYKVTKRGQDVALRCDPISGHVSLYWYRQALGQGPEFLTYFNYEAQQDKSGLPNDRFSAERPEGSISTLTIQRTEQRDSAMYRCASSFRGPDEQYFGPGTRLTVT.

This clone was seen more than once but under ten times. The chain has TRBV19 and TRBJ2-2; 7 positions agree with TRBD2. CDR3 size: 15 residues. The ends lost 7 bases at V and 7 bases at J; junction bases unmatched: 12. CDR1 and CDR2 (germline): LNHDA, SQIVND (reference sequence). CDR3 nucleotide sequence: TGTGCCAGTAATCATGGCGGGAGTATCGGCGGGGAGCTGTTTTTT. Translation: CASNHGGSIGGELFF. Full variable domain (remainder filled in from reference TRBV19 and TRBJ2-2): DGGITQSPKYLFRKEGQNVTLSCEQNLNHDAMYWYRQDPGQGLRLIYYSQIVNDFQKGDIAEGYSVSREKKESFPLTVTSAQKNPTAFYLCASNHGGSIGGELFFGEGSRLTVL.

This chain connects TRBV27 to TRBJ2-7; 10 nucleotides match TRBD2. The J segment lost 1 base and the V segment lost 7 bases, leaving 1 base of the junction unmatched. The CDR3 is made up of 13 amino acids. Germline V lookup: CDR1 MNHEY, CDR2 SMNVEV (reference sequence). The DNA for the CDR3 is TGTGCCAGCAAGCGGGAGGGATCCTACGAGCAGTACTTC. Its translation: CASKREGSYEQYF.

The chain recombines TRBV10-3 with TRBJ2-1; D may be TRBD2 (5 bases). V was clipped by 3 bases and J by 0 bases, with 12 bases between them. The germline V gene encodes CDR1 ENHRY and CDR2 SYGVKD. This CDR3 contains 16 residues. In DNA, the CDR3 is TGTGCCATCAGTGATCGAGCGGAGAGCTCCTACAATGAGCAGTTCTTC. As protein: CAISDRAESSYNEQFF.

The CDR3 bases are TGTGCCAGCAGCAAAAGGGACAGGGGCACTGAAGCTTTCTTT. It specifies CASSKRDRGTEAFF. This chain connects TRBV21-1 to TRBJ1-1; the table's D gene call, TRBD1, was not cross checked with the DNA. TRBV21-1 is annotated as a pseudogene. This CDR3 is built from 14 residues.

The chain joins TRBV6-6 to TRBJ1-2, with TRBD1 identical over 7 bases. J was trimmed by 4 bases and V by 1 base; bases with no gene match: 6. Germline V CDR1 and CDR2: MNHNY, SVGAGI (reference sequence). This CDR3 has 15 residues. The chain's CDR3 is CASSYFPGGGYGYTF. In DNA form, the CDR3 reads TGTGCCAGCAGTTACTTCCCAGGGGGAGGCTATGGCTACACCTTC.

The chain joins TRBV5-6 to TRBJ2-1; D uncertain. The CDR3 has 16 residues. The germline V gene encodes CDR1 SGHDT and CDR2 YYEEEE. The V end was cut by 7 bases, the J end by 5 bases, with 22 bases between. The CDR3 spells CASLPTPGNRDNEQFF. CDR3 sequence (DNA): TGTGCCAGCCTTCCGACTCCAGGCAACCGCGACAATGAGCAGTTCTTC.

The chain carries TRBV11-3 and TRBJ2-7; 13 nucleotides match TRBD2. The length of the CDR3 is 14 residues. The V gene end was trimmed by 4 bases and the J gene end by 7 bases; junction bases not matched to a gene: 4. Germline V gene sequence: CDR1 SGHNT, CDR2 YENEEA. CDR3 coding DNA: TGTGCCAGCAGCTCACGGACTAGCGGGGGAGAGCAGTACTTC. This translates into CASSSRTSGGEQYF.

The chain recombines TRBV29-1 with TRBJ2-7; 13 positions agree with TRBD2. V dropped 7 bases and J dropped 6; count of bases not matched to a gene: 9. Germline V lookup: CDR1 SQVTM, CDR2 ANQGSEA. The CDR3 sequence is 14 residues long. CDR3 nucleotide sequence: TGCAGCGCCGAAGATACTAGCGGGAGGGCCGAGCAGTACTTC. It translates to CSAEDTSGRAEQYF.

The chain has TRBV7-9 and TRBJ2-2; D assignment may be TRBD1 or TRBD2 (5 bases each). This CDR3 spans 17 amino acids. The germline gives CDR1 SEHNR, CDR2 FQNEAQ (reference sequence). With 0 bases removed from V and 7 bases from J, the gap between germline ends came to 18 bases. The CDR3 DNA follows: TGTGCCAGCAGCTTAGCCACCTTTGGGCGAGGGGTCGGGGAGCTGTTTTTT. This encodes CASSLATFGRGVGELFF.

The genes are TRBV5-4 and TRBJ1-3; TRBD1 is a possible D gene (5 bases). Germline CDR1 is SGHNT and CDR2 is YYREEE (reference sequence). Deletions cut 0 bases from V and 2 bases from J, with 15 bases between. The CDR3 extends over 17 amino acids. The CDR3 sequence is CASSLGPGRVAGNTIYF. As DNA, the CDR3 is TGTGCCAGCAGCTTGGGCCCGGGCAGGGTGGCTGGAAACACCATATATTTT.

The rearrangement links TRBV2 to TRBJ1-5; 9 bases are shared with TRBD1. After removal of 5 bases from V and 2 bases from J, the junction contained 4 bases not matched to a gene. The CDR3 is 15 residues long. Germline V gene data show CDR1 as SNHLY and CDR2 as FYNNEI. The CDR3 here is CASSSWTGGNQPQHF. In DNA, the CDR3 is TGTGCCAGCAGTAGTTGGACAGGGGGCAATCAGCCCCAGCATTTT.

The chain uses TRBV7-3 and TRBJ2-5; perhaps TRBD1 as D (5 bases). The V end lost 0 bases, the J end lost 3 bases, and 8 bases lay between the germline ends. The V gene's germline CDR1 is SGHTA and CDR2 FQGTGA. This CDR3 spans 14 amino acids. The CDR3, as DNA: TGTGCCAGCAGCTTAACTGGCAGGGAAGAGACCCAGTACTTC. Translating gives CASSLTGREETQYF.

As for this clone: This specimen includes other DNA sequences encoding the same CDR3. The chain combines TRBV7-9 with TRBJ1-3; no reliable D call. Trimming left V 1 base short and J 1 base short, with 8 bases between. This CDR3 comprises 15 residues. CDR1 SEHNR and CDR2 FQNEAQ come from the germline V gene (reference sequence). This chain's CDR3 is CASSLDGLSGNTIYF. CDR3 DNA sequence: TGTGCCAGCAGCTTAGACGGGTTGTCTGGAAACACCATATATTTT.

The CDR3, as DNA: TGTGCCAGCAGCTTAGGCGGACAGGGGGGATACGAGCAGTACTTC. Protein sequence: CASSLGGQGGYEQYF. The chain has TRBV7-8 and TRBJ2-7; 10 positions match TRBD1. V was pared by 1 base and J by 4 bases, with 4 bases of the junction left unmatched. The CDR3 totals 15 residues. Germline V lookup: CDR1 SGHVS, CDR2 FQNEAQ.

This chain joins TRBV5-1 and TRBJ2-7; the D call may be TRBD1 or TRBD2 (7 bases each). The CDR3 consists of 13 residues. Germline loops: CDR1 SGHRS, CDR2 YFSETQ. V lost 0 bases, J lost 7 bases, and 11 bases lay in between. CDR3 nucleotide sequence: TGCGCCAGCAGCTTGGGACAGGGAGGGGAGCAGTACTTC. Its protein is CASSLGQGGEQYF.

The chain recombines TRBV10-1 with TRBJ2-3, with D possibly matching TRBD1 (5 bases). Trimming pared 3 bases from V and 7 bases from J, leaving 11 bases between. This CDR3 contains 13 residues. CDR1 and CDR2 from the germline V gene are WNHNN and SYGVQD (reference sequence). CDR3 nucleotide sequence: TGCGCCAGCAGTGAACAGGCTTCGAATACGCAGTATTTT. Its translation: CASSEQASNTQYF.

The chain links TRBV11-2 to TRBJ1-4, with D maybe TRBD1 (5 bases). Deletions cut 3 bases from V and 8 bases from J, with 13 bases between. Germline values: CDR1 SGHAT, CDR2 FQNNGV. CDR3 length: 14 amino acids. The CDR3 here is CASSFVAKGEKLFF. The CDR3 DNA reads TGTGCCAGCAGCTTCGTGGCGAAGGGGGAAAAACTGTTTTTT.

The chain recombines TRBV5-1 with TRBJ2-7; D unclear. Trimming stripped 4 bases from V and 2 bases from J, with 16 bases between. Germline loops: CDR1 SGHRS, CDR2 YFSETQ. The CDR3 is 15 amino acids. The CDR3 is CASSREGITTYEQYF. The CDR3 region has the DNA TGCGCCAGCAGCCGCGAAGGGATAACAACCTACGAGCAGTACTTC.